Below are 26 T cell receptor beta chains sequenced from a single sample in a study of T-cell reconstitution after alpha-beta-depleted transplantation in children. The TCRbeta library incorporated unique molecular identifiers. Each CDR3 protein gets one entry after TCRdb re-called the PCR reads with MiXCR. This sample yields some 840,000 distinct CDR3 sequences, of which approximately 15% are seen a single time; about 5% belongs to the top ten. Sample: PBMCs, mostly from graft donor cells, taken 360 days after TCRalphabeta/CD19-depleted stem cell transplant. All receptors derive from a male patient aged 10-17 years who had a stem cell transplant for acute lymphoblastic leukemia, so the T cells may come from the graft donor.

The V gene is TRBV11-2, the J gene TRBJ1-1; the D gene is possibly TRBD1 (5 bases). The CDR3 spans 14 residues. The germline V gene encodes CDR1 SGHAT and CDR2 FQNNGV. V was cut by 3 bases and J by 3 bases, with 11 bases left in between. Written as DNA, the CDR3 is TGTGCCAGCAGCTTCAGGGCCTTGGACACTGAAGCTTTCTTT. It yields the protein CASSFRALDTEAFF.

The CDR3 coding sequence is TGTGCCAGCAGCCCCCCCTCATATAAAGGGAACTACGAGCAGTACTTC. This codes for CASSPPSYKGNYEQYF. The chain is built from TRBV7-2 and TRBJ2-7; no reliable D call. The ends were cut back, 5 bases at V and 3 bases at J, with 20 bases in the middle. This CDR3 region has 16 residues. Germline V lookup: CDR1 SGHTA, CDR2 FQGNSA. Full variable domain (outside the CDR3, taken from reference TRBV7-2 and TRBJ2-7): GAGVSQSPSNKVTEKGKDVELRCDPISGHTALYWYRQSLGQGLEFLIYFQGNSAPDKSGLPSDRFSAERTGGSVSTLTIQRTQQEDSAVYLCASSPPSYKGNYEQYFGPGTRLTVT.

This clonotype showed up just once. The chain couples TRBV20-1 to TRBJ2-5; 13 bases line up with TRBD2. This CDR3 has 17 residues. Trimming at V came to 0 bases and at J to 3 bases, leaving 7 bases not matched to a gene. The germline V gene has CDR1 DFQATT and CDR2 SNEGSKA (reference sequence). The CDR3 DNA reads TGCAGTGCTAGAGAATGGACTAGCGGGAGAAGAGAAGAGACCCAGTACTTC. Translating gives CSAREWTSGRREETQYF.

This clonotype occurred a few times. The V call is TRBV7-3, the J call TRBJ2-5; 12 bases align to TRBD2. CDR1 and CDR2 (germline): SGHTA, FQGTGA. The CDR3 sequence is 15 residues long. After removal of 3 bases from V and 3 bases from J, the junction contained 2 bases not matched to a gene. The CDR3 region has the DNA TGTGCCAGCAGCTTCCGGACTAGCGGGAAAGAGACCCAGTACTTC. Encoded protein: CASSFRTSGKETQYF.

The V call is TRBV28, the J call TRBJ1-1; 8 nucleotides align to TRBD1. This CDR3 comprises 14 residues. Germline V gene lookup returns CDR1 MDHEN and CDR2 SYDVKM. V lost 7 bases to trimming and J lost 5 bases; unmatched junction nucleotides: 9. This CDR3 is CASKDRVRRTEAFF. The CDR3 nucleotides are TGTGCCAGCAAGGACAGGGTACGGAGAACTGAAGCTTTCTTT.

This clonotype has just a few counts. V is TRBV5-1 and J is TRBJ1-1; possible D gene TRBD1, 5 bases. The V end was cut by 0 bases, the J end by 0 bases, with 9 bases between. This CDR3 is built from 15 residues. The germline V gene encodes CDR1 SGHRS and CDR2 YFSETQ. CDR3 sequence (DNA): TGCGCCAGCAGCTTGGAACCAGGGCTGAACACTGAAGCTTTCTTT. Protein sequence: CASSLEPGLNTEAFF.

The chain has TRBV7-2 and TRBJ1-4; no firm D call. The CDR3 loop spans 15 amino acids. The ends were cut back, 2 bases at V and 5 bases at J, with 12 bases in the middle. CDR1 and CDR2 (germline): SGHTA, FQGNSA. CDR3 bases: TGTGCCAGCAGCTTATACCCATCAGCGAATGAAAAACTGTTTTTT. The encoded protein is CASSLYPSANEKLFF.

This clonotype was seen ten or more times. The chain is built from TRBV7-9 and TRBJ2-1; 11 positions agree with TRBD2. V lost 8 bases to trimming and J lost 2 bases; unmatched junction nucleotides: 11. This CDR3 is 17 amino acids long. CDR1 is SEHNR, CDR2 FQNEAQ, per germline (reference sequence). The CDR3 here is CASAPALAGGPYNEQFF. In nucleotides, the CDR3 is TGTGCCAGCGCCCCTGCTCTAGCGGGAGGCCCCTACAATGAGCAGTTCTTC.

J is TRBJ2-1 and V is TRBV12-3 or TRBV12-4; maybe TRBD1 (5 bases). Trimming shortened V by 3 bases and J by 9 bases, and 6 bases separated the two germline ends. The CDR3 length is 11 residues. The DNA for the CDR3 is TGTGCCAGCAGTTTCGACAGTGAGCAGTTCTTC. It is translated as CASSFDSEQFF.

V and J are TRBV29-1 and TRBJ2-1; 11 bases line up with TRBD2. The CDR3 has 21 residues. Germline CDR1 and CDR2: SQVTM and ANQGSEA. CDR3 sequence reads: CSLEGSGRAPSTMSSYNEQFF. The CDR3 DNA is TGCAGTCTAGAGGGTAGCGGGAGGGCCCCCTCTACAATGAGCTCCTACAATGAGCAGTTCTTC.

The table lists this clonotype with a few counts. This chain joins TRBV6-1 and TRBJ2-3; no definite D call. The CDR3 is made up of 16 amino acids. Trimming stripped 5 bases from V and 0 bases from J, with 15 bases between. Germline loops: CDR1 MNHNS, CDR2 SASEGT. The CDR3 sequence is CASSSLVGSSTDTQYF. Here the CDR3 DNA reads TGTGCCAGCAGTAGCCTGGTAGGGTCTAGCACAGATACGCAGTATTTT.

As DNA, the CDR3 is TGTGCCAGCAGCTTAAGCGAGCTCGGACACCCCAACACCGGGGAGCTGTTTTTT. Translated: CASSLSELGHPNTGELFF. The V and J genes are TRBV7-2 and TRBJ2-2; tentative D call: TRBD1 (5 bases). This CDR3 contains 18 residues. Germline V lookup: CDR1 SGHTA, CDR2 FQGNSA. V lost 2 bases and J lost 2, with 18 bases in between.

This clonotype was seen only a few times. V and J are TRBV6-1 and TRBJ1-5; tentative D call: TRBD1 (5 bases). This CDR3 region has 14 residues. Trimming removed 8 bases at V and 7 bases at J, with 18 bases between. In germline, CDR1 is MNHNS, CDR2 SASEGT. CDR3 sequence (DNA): TGTGCCAGCCTCTACAGGAGTACGGGGCAGCCCCAGCATTTT. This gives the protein CASLYRSTGQPQHF.

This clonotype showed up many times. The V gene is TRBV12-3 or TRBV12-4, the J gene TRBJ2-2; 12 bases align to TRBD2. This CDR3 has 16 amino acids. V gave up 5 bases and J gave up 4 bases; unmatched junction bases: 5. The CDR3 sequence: CASSPGLAGSTGELFF. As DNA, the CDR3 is TGTGCCAGCAGTCCCGGACTAGCGGGAAGCACCGGGGAGCTGTTTTTT.

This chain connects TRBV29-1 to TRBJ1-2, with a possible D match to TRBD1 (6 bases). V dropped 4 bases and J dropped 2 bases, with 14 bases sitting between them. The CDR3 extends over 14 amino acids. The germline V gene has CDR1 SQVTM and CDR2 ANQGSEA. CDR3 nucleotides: TGCAGCGTTGGGGGGGCGCGGTCGAACTATGGCTACACCTTC. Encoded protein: CSVGGARSNYGYTF.

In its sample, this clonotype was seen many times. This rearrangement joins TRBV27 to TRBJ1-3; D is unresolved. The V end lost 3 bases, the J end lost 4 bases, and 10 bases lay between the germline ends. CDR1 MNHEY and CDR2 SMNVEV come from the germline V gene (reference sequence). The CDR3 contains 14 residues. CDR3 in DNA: TGTGCCAGCAGTTTGAAAGGGCAGGGAAACACCATATATTTT. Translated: CASSLKGQGNTIYF.

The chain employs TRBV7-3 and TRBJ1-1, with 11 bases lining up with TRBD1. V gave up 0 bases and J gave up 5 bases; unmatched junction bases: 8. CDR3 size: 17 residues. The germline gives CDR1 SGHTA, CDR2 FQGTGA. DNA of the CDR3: TGTGCCAGCAGCTTAACCGGGACAGGGGGGACCCCAACTGAAGCTTTCTTT. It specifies CASSLTGTGGTPTEAFF.

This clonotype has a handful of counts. The CDR3, as DNA: TGTGCCTGGAGTAGCGGAACGAACACCGGGGAGCTGTTTTTT. This sequence encodes CAWSSGTNTGELFF. This chain uses TRBV30 with TRBJ2-2; perhaps TRBD2 as D (5 bases). The V and J ends lost 2 bases and 0 bases respectively, with 7 bases between them. Looked up from germline, CDR1 is GTSNPN and CDR2 is SVGIG (reference sequence). The CDR3 covers 14 residues. Looking up the rest from reference TRBV30 and TRBJ2-2 gives the full variable domain: SQTIHQWPATLVQPVGSPLSLECTVEGTSNPNLYWYRQAAGRGLQLLFYSVGIGQISSEVPQNLSASRPQDRQFILSSKKLLLSDSGFYLCAWSSGTNTGELFFGEGSRLTVL.

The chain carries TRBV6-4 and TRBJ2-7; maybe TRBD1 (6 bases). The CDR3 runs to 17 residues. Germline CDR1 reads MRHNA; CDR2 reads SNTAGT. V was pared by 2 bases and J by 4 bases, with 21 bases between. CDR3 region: CASSDLPRDPQGYEQYF. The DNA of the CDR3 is TGTGCCAGCAGTGACCTCCCCCGGGACCCACAGGGTTACGAGCAGTACTTC.

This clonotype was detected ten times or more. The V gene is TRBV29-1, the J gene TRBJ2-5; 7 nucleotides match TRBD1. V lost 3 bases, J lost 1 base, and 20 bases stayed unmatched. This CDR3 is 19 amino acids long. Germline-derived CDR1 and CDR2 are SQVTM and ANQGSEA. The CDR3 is CSVDSAGGGGRHFQETQYF. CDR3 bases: TGCAGCGTTGACTCCGCAGGGGGTGGCGGCCGGCACTTCCAAGAGACCCAGTACTTC.

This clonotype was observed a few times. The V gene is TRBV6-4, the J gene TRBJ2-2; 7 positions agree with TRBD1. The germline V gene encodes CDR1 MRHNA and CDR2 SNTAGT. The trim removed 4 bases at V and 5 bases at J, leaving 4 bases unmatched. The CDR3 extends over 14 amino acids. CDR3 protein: CASSVRQGTGELFF. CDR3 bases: TGTGCCAGCAGTGTGCGACAGGGAACCGGGGAGCTGTTTTTT.

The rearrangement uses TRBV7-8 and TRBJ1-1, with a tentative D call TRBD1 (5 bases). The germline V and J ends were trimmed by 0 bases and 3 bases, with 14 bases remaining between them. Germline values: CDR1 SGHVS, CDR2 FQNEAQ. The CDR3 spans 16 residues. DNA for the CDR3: TGTGCCAGCAGCTTAGCGGGGGTGGGTAGGGACACTGAAGCTTTCTTT. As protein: CASSLAGVGRDTEAFF.

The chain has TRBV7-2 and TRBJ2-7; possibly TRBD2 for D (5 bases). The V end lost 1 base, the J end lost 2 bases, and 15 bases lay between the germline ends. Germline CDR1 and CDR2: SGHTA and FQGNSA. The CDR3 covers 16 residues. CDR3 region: CASSLGSAPGAYEQYF. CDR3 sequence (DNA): TGTGCCAGCAGCTTAGGGTCGGCTCCCGGGGCCTACGAGCAGTACTTC.

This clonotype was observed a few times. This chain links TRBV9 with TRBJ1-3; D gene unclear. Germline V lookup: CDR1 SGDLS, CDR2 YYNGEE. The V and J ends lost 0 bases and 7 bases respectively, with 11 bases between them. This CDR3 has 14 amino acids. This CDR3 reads CASSVEAPVNTIYF. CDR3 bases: TGTGCCAGCAGCGTAGAGGCGCCAGTCAACACCATATATTTT.

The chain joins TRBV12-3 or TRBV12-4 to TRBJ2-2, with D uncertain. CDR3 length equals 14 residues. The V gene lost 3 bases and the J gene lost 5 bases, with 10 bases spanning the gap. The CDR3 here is CASSFMVATGELFF. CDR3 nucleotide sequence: TGTGCCAGCAGTTTTATGGTTGCGACCGGGGAGCTGTTTTTT.

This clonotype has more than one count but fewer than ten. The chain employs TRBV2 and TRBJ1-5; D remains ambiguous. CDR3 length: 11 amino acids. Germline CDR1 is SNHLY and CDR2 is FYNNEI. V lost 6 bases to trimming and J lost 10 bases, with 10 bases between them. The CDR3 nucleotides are TGTGCCAGCAGCCATGCCGGACCCCAGCATTTT. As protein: CASSHAGPQHF. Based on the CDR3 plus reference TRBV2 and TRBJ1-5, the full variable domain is EPEVTQTPSHQVTQMGQEVILRCVPISNHLYFYWYRQILGQKVEFLVSFYNNEISEKSEIFDDQFSVERPDGSNFTLKIRSTKLEDSAMYFCASSHAGPQHFGDGTRLSIL.